These 21 T cell receptor beta chains share one sample of origin, sequenced in a study of T cells in Graves' hyperthyroidism and ophthalmopathy. TCR beta CDR3 regions were amplified from RNA transcripts. First-round RT-PCR targeting the TCR CDR3 was performed with the HTBI primer set. TCRdb re-derived calls from the multiplex PCR reads in MiXCR, one entry per CDR3 protein. Here the sample spans about 590,000 distinct CDR3 sequences, 12% to 15% being singletons. Sequenced input: blood. The receptors derive from a woman in her late teens or twenties with Graves' ophthalmopathy.

This clonotype has just one count. The chain employs TRBV2 and TRBJ2-1, with 13 bases lining up with TRBD2. Germline CDR1 and CDR2: SNHLY and FYNNEI. V lost 3 bases, J lost 8 bases, and 7 bases stayed unmatched. The CDR3 spans 16 residues. CDR3 nucleotide sequence: TGTGCCAGCAGTGAGGAGGGACTAGCGGGATCCGATGAGCAGTTCTTC. Translated: CASSEEGLAGSDEQFF.

This clonotype was counted a few times. This chain joins TRBV19 and TRBJ2-1; D is unresolved. CDR1 and CDR2 (germline): LNHDA, SQIVND (reference sequence). The CDR3 is 12 amino acids. Deletions cut 4 bases from V and 5 bases from J, with 6 bases between. The CDR3 bases are TGTGCCAGTAGTACCGAACACAATGAGCAGTTCTTC. Amino acids: CASSTEHNEQFF.

The genes are TRBV20-1 and TRBJ2-7; 7 bases are shared with TRBD1. TRBJ2-1 explains the end of the DNA better; the J call may be wrong. Germline lookup yields CDR1 DFQATT and CDR2 SNEGSKA (reference sequence). The length of the CDR3 is 15 residues. The CDR3 sequence is CSARVSGQHTYEQFF. The CDR3 coding sequence is TGCAGTGCTAGAGTCTCGGGACAGCATACCTACGAGCAGTTCTTC.

J is TRBJ2-7 and V is TRBV6-1; D remains unclear. Germline CDR1 is MNHNS and CDR2 is SASEGT. This CDR3 region has 13 residues. The V and J ends lost 8 bases and 3 bases respectively, with 14 bases between them. The CDR3 reads CASSEFFFYEQYF. The CDR3 DNA follows: TGTGCCAGCTCTGAATTCTTCTTCTACGAGCAGTACTTC.

This chain links TRBV7-9 with TRBJ2-3; D tentatively fits TRBD1 or TRBD2 (6 bases each). The germline gives CDR1 SEHNR, CDR2 FQNEAQ (reference sequence). Trimming took 1 base from V and 2 from J, leaving 10 bases between them. The CDR3 is 15 residues long. The CDR3 DNA reads TGTGCCAGCAGCTTAGAGGGGGGTGTCACAGATACGCAGTATTTT. Translation: CASSLEGGVTDTQYF.

For the CDR3, the DNA is TGTGCCAGCAGAATCGGACAGCCCTATAATTCACCCCTCCACTTT. Amino acid sequence: CASRIGQPYNSPLHF. V usage is TRBV6-1 and J usage is TRBJ1-6; a weak D match, TRBD1 (6 bases). Trimming took 6 bases from V and 2 from J, leaving 11 bases between them. Germline V lookup: CDR1 MNHNS, CDR2 SASEGT. CDR3 length: 15 residues.

V usage is TRBV5-1 and J usage is TRBJ1-1, with D unclear. With 0 bases removed from V and 5 bases from J, the gap between germline ends came to 14 bases. Germline CDR1 reads SGHRS; CDR2 reads YFSETQ. The CDR3 spans 15 residues. The CDR3 nucleotides are TGCGCCAGCAGCTTGGTTGGAGGGAGGATGACTGAAGCTTTCTTT. This sequence encodes CASSLVGGRMTEAFF.

V gene TRBV4-1 combines with J gene TRBJ1-3; D is unclear. This CDR3 comprises 16 residues. Germline V CDR1 and CDR2: MGHRA, YSYEKL. Trimming took 4 bases from V and 4 from J, leaving 17 bases between them. The DNA of the CDR3 is TGCGCCAGCAGCCCCCCCCAAGACACGCGGGGAAACACCATATATTTT. As protein: CASSPPQDTRGNTIYF.

Many counts were recorded for this clonotype. The chain employs TRBV28 and TRBJ2-7; 14 nucleotides agree with TRBD2. The CDR3 consists of 18 residues. In germline, CDR1 is MDHEN, CDR2 SYDVKM. With V trimmed by 6 bases and J by 1 base, 11 bases remained unmatched. The CDR3 is CASRGTSGRGHPSYEQYF. In nucleotides, the CDR3 is TGTGCCAGCAGGGGGACTAGCGGGAGAGGCCATCCTTCCTACGAGCAGTACTTC.

At least ten counts were recorded for this clonotype. This chain connects TRBV30 to TRBJ2-7; D is ambiguous. Germline V gene data show CDR1 as GTSNPN and CDR2 as SVGIG (reference sequence). The CDR3 loop spans 12 amino acids. The germline V and J ends were trimmed by 0 bases and 3 bases, with 6 bases remaining between them. The CDR3 DNA reads as TGTGCCTGGAGTGTAGGCGACTACGAGCAGTACTTC. Translated: CAWSVGDYEQYF.

In this sample, this clonotype turned up many times. This chain links TRBV20-1 with TRBJ2-3; D is uncertain. Per the germline V gene, CDR1 is DFQATT and CDR2 is SNEGSKA (reference sequence). The germline V and J ends were trimmed by 0 bases and 1 base, with 5 bases remaining between them. The CDR3 extends over 13 amino acids. The DNA of the CDR3 is TGCAGTGCTAGAGATTCTCGCACAGATACGCAGTATTTT. Amino acids: CSARDSRTDTQYF.

The table lists this clonotype with many counts. V and J are TRBV28 and TRBJ2-1; 7 bases fit TRBD1. The CDR3 extends over 15 amino acids. Trimming took 5 bases from V and 4 from J; bases not matched to a gene: 8. Germline assignment: CDR1 MDHEN and CDR2 SYDVKM. CDR3 sequence (DNA): TGTGCCAGCAGTACCGAGGGGGCTAAGTACAATGAGCAGTTCTTC. This encodes CASSTEGAKYNEQFF.

Worth noting for this clonotype: With a much larger clone just one base away, this may be a read error. The V call is TRBV5-1, the J call TRBJ1-1, with D unresolved. From germline, CDR1 is SGHRS and CDR2 YFSETQ. Trimming stripped 3 bases from V and 6 bases from J, with 12 bases between. This CDR3 has 13 amino acids. The CDR3 loop reads CASSSGAGAEAFF. The CDR3 coding sequence is TGCGCCAGCAGCTCGGGTGCGGGCGCTGAAGCTTTCTTT.

This clonotype has a count of ten or more. The CDR3 DNA is TGTGCCAGCAGCCTACCGACAGATAATGAGCAGTTCTTC. Its protein is CASSLPTDNEQFF. The chain is built from TRBV28 and TRBJ2-1; possibly TRBD1 for D (5 bases). The germline V gene encodes CDR1 MDHEN and CDR2 SYDVKM. V dropped 6 bases and J dropped 7 bases, with 13 bases sitting between them. CDR3 length: 13 residues.

This chain links TRBV5-1 with TRBJ1-1; 8 bases fit TRBD1. After removal of 0 bases from V and 8 bases from J, the junction contained 3 bases not matched to a gene. This CDR3 comprises 13 residues. Per the germline V gene, CDR1 is SGHRS and CDR2 is YFSETQ. The CDR3 nucleotides read TGCGCCAGCAGCTTGGGACAGGGGAGAGAAGCTTTCTTT. Residues: CASSLGQGREAFF.

There are many counts of this clonotype. This sequence joins TRBV12-3 or TRBV12-4 and TRBJ1-5; unclear D gene. V was clipped by 3 bases and J by 0 bases, with 24 bases between them. This CDR3 contains 20 residues. The CDR3 coding sequence is TGTGCCAGCAGTTTGACCGGGTCGATTGGTTTGGGGAGTAGCAATCAGCCCCAGCATTTT. This translates into CASSLTGSIGLGSSNQPQHF.

This clonotype was seen ten or more times. This chain links TRBV2 with TRBJ2-7; 9 nucleotides agree with TRBD2. Germline V gene data show CDR1 as SNHLY and CDR2 as FYNNEI. V shed 8 bases and J 2 bases; nucleotides not matched to a gene: 7. The CDR3 runs 14 residues. The CDR3 here is CASDGGTSPYEQYF. In nucleotides, the CDR3 is TGTGCCAGCGACGGCGGGACTAGCCCCTACGAGCAGTACTTC.

This clonotype has at least ten counts. The V call is TRBV28, the J call TRBJ1-6; D is undetermined. CDR1 and CDR2 (germline): MDHEN, SYDVKM. Deletions cut 10 bases from V and 9 bases from J, with 13 bases between. The length of the CDR3 is 12 residues. The CDR3 DNA follows: TGTGCCAATAATCGGAGGGTTTCACCCCTCCACTTT. It specifies CANNRRVSPLHF.

This clonotype was seen at least ten times. This rearrangement joins TRBV20-1 to TRBJ2-1; D gene uncertain. The CDR3 is 15 residues long. CDR1 is DFQATT, CDR2 SNEGSKA, per germline (reference sequence). The V gene lost 1 base and the J gene lost 0 bases, with 10 bases spanning the gap. Here the CDR3 reads CSARADLSSYNEQFF. Written as DNA, the CDR3 is TGCAGTGCTAGAGCTGACTTGAGCTCCTACAATGAGCAGTTCTTC.

Comments on this clonotype: The junction does not match germline at one end; this may be a read error. The chain joins TRBV2 to TRBJ2-1; the match to TRBD2 covers 12 bases. The CDR3 totals 15 residues. CDR1 SNHLY and CDR2 FYNNEI come from the germline V gene. The CDR3 DNA is TGCGCCAGCAGCCAAGCTCTAGCGGGAGGGGCTGAGCAGTTCTTC. Translating gives CASSQALAGGAEQFF.

The chain recombines TRBV6-9 with TRBJ2-1, with 14 positions matching TRBD2. Germline CDR1 is MNHGY and CDR2 is SVAAGI. V was clipped by 4 bases and J by 5 bases; unmatched bases: 10. This CDR3 spans 18 amino acids. The CDR3 nucleotides read TGTGCCAGCAGTTCCCGACTAGCGGGAGGGCCTCTGCACAATGAGCAGTTCTTC. As protein: CASSSRLAGGPLHNEQFF.